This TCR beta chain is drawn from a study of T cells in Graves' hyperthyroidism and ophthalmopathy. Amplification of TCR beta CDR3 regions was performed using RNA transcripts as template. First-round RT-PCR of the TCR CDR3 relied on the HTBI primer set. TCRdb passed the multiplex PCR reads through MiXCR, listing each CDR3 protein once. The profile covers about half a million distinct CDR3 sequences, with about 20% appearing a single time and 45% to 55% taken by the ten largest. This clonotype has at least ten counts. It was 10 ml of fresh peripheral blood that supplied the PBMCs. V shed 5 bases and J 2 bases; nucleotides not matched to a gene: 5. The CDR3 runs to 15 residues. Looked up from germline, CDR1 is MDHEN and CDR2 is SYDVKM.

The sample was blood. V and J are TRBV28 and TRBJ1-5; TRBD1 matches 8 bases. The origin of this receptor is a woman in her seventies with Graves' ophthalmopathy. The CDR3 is CASSPAQGGNQPQHF. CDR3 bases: TGTGCCAGCAGTCCCGCACAGGGGGGCAATCAGCCCCAGCATTTT. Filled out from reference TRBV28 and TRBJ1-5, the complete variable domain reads DVKVTQSSRYLVKRTGEKVFLECVQDMDHENMFWYRQDPGLGLRLIYFSYDVKMKEKGDIPEGYSVSREKKERFSLILESASTNQTSMYLCASSPAQGGNQPQHFGDGTRLSIL.